This T cell receptor (beta chain) stems from a study of Graves' ophthalmopathy and Graves' hyperthyroidism. Across the whole study: No treatment had been given when peripheral blood was collected at initial diagnosis. Points from the study as a whole: Appearing in blood as well were most expanded thyroid clonotypes above 0.001 frequency.

Trimming shortened V by 0 bases and J by 0 bases, and 8 bases separated the two germline ends. CDR3 size: 15 residues. Germline CDR1 reads MNHEY; CDR2 reads SMNVEV (reference sequence). Those donors who had ophthalmopathy presented with moderate-to-severe activity, a CAS of ≥3, a NOSPECS of ≥4 and a duration under 3 months. Remarks on this clonotype: What it binds is not known.

Amplification of the TCR beta CDR3 regions used RNA transcripts (as template). An initial RT-PCR round employing HTBI primers preceded a second-round multiplex PCR. In TCRdb, the multiplex PCR reads were re-called with MiXCR into one record per CDR3 protein. The sample contains about 400,000 distinct CDR3 sequences, 15% to 20% of which appear only once. The chain combines TRBV27 with TRBJ1-1; D gene unclear. The sequence came from a woman aged 18-29 years with Graves' ophthalmopathy. Sequenced: peripheral blood. The CDR3 sequence: CASSLSASMNTEAFF. CDR3 nucleotides: TGTGCCAGCAGTTTATCGGCAAGCATGAACACTGAAGCTTTCTTT.